This TCR beta chain is drawn from a study of response to subunit inactivated influenza vaccine. General study findings and limits: Authors suggested few new T cells are recruited by each seasonal influenza vaccination.

TCRdb processed the RT-PCR reads anew with MiXCR; each CDR3 protein has one entry. The table records 750,000 to 850,000 distinct CDR3 sequences, around a sixth of them present only once. Trimming pared 2 bases from V and 8 bases from J, leaving 13 bases between. From germline, CDR1 is SQVTM and CDR2 ANQGSEA. The length of the CDR3 is 12 residues. Many counts were recorded for this clonotype. Its antigen is currently unknown. The sample in question was PBMCs from blood, obtained about 5 days after vaccination. This clonotype was obtained from a man in his forties or fifties who received an inactivated influenza vaccine. The rearrangement links TRBV29-1 to TRBJ2-7, with D maybe TRBD2 (6 bases). The CDR3 here is CSVEFGGKKQYF. The DNA for the CDR3 is TGCAGCGTTGAATTTGGAGGGAAAAAGCAGTACTTC.